The rows below give T cell receptor beta chains drawn from one sample of a study of shared clonotypes between healthy human individuals. Repertoires were generated with immunoSEQ multiplex PCR, while TCRdb's copy carries only in-frame clones and drops some. The top ten clones hold 1% to 1.5% of a sample with over a million clones, approximately 96% of them seen once. The sequenced sample consisted of naive CD4+ T cells sorted from blood. Receptors were obtained from a man aged 30 to 39 in good health. The conserved cysteine and the conserved F or W are not part of the CDR3 here. D genes are given only for firm matches.

CDR3 protein: ASSSETQY
D gene: -
V gene: TRBV7-9
J gene: TRBJ2-5

CDR3 protein: STRAGVWNTEAF
D gene: -
V gene: TRBV29-1
J gene: TRBJ1-1

CDR3 protein: ASSRDTIYNEQF
D gene: -
V gene: TRBV4-1
J gene: TRBJ2-1

CDR3 protein: ASSLGWEGRNEQY
D gene: TRBD2
V gene: TRBV5-4
J gene: TRBJ2-7

CDR3 protein: ARDPDRGGDQPQH
D gene: TRBD1
V gene: TRBV6-4
J gene: TRBJ1-5

CDR3 protein: ATSTVTGNTIY
D gene: -
V gene: TRBV10-3
J gene: TRBJ1-3

CDR3 protein: AISESVEGNYGYT
D gene: -
V gene: TRBV10-3
J gene: TRBJ1-2

CDR3 protein: ASSSRRQGGGELF
D gene: TRBD1
V gene: TRBV5-4
J gene: TRBJ2-2

CDR3 protein: ASSFGGNEQF
D gene: -
V gene: TRBV5-1
J gene: TRBJ2-1

CDR3 protein: ASSSSFVGEQF
D gene: -
V gene: TRBV9
J gene: TRBJ2-1